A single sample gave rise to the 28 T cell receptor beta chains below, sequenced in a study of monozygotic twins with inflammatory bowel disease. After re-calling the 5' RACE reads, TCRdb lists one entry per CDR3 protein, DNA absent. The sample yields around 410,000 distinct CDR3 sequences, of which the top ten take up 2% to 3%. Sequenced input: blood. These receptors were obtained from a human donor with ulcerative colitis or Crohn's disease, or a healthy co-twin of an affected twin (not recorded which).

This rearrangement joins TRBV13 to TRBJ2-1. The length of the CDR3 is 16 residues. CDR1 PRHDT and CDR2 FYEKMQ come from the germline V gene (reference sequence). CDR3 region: CASSSDTIGSYNEQFF.

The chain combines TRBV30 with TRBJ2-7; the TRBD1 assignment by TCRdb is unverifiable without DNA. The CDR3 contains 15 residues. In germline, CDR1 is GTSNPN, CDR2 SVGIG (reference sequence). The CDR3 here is CACTRPSGVTYEQYF.

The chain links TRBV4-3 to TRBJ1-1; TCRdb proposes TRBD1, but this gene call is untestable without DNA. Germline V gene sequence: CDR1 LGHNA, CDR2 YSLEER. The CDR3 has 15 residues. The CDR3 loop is CASSQDRGVGTEAFF.

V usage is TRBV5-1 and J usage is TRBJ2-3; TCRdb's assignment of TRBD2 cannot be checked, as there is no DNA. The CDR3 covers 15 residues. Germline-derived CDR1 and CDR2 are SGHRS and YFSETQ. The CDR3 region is CASTLGGESTDTQYF. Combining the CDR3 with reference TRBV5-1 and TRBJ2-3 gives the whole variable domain KAGVTQTPRYLIKTRGQQVTLSCSPISGHRSVSWYQQTPGQGLQFLFEYFSETQRNKGNFPGRFSGRQFSNSRSEMNVSTLELGDSALYLCASTLGGESTDTQYFGPGTRLTVL.

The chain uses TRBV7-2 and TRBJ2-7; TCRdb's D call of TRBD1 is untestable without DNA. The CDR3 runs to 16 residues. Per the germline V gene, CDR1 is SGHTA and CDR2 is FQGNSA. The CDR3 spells CASSFGWTGLDNEQYF. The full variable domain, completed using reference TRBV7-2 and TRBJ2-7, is GAGVSQSPSNKVTEKGKDVELRCDPISGHTALYWYRQSLGQGLEFLIYFQGNSAPDKSGLPSDRFSAERTGGSVSTLTIQRTQQEDSAVYLCASSFGWTGLDNEQYFGPGTRLTVT.

The CDR3 sequence: CASSLPRNSPYF. The chain recombines TRBV12-3 or TRBV12-4 with TRBJ2-7. The CDR3 consists of 12 residues.

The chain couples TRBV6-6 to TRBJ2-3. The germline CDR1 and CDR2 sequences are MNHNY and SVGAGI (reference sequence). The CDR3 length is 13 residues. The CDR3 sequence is CASSPERTDTQYF.

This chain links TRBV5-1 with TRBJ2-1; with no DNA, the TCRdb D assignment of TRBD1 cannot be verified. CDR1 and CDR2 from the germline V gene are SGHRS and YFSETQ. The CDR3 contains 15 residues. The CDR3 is CASSLDPGSGNEQFF.

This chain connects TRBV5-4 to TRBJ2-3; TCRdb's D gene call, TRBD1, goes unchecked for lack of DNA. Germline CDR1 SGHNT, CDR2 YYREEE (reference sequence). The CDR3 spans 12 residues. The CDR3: CASRTGGDTQYF.

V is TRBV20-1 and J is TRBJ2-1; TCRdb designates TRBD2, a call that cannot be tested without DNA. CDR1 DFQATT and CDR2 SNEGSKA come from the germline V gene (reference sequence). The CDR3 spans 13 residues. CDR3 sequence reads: CSARRAGYNEQFF.

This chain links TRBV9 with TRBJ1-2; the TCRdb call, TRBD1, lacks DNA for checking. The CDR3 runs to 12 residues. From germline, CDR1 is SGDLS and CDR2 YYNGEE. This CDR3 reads CASGDRVFGYTF.

CDR3 region: CASSWFATNSPLHF. This chain uses TRBV5-6 with TRBJ1-6. CDR1 and CDR2 (germline): SGHDT, YYEEEE. The CDR3 totals 14 residues.

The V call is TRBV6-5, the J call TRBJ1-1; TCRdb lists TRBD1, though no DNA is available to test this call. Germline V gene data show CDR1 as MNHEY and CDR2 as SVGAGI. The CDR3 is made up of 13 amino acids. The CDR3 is CASNHRGISEAFF.

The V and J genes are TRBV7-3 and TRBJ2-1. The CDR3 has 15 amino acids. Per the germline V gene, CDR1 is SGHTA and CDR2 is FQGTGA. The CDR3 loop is CVSSRDRSSYNEQFF.

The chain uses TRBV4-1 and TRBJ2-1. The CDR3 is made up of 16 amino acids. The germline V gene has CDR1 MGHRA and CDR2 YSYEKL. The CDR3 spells CASSQDLWTQNNEQFF.

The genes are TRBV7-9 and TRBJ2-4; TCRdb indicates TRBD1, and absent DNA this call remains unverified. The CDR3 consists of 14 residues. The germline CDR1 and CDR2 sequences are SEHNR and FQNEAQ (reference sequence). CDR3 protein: CASSLEGNTNIQYF.

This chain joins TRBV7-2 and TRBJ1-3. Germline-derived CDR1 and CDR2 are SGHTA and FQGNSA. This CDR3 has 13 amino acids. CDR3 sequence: CASSSDPGNTIYF.

CDR3 sequence reads: CSARATGLYEQYF. The gene calls are TRBV20-1 and TRBJ2-7. Germline CDR1 reads DFQATT; CDR2 reads SNEGSKA (reference sequence). This CDR3 has 13 residues.

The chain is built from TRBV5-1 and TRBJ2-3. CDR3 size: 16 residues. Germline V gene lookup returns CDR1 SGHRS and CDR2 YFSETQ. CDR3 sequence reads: CASSLYTLDSQDTQYF.

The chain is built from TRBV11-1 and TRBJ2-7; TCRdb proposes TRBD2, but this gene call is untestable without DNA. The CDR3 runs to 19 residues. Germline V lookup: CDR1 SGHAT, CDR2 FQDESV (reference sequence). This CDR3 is CASSSPVLAGVYEFYEQYF.

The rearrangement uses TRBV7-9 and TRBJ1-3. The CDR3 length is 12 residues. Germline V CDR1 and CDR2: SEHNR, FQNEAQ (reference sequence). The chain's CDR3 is CASSLGPPSIYF.

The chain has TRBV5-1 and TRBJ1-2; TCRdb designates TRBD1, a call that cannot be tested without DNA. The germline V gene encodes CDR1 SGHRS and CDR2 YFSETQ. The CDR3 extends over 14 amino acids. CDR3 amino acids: CASSSRGQGNGYTF.

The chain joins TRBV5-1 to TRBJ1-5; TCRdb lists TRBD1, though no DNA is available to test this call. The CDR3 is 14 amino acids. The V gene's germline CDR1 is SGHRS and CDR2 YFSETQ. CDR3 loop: CASSLGGADQPQHF.

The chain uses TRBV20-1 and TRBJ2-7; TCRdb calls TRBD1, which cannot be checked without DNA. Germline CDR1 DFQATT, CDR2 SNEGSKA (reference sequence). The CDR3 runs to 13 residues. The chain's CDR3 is CSAPQGNRYEQYF.

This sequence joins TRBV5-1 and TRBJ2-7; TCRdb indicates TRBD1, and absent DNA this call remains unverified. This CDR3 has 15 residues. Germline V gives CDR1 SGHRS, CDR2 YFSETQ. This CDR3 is CASSSQQGVTYEQYF.

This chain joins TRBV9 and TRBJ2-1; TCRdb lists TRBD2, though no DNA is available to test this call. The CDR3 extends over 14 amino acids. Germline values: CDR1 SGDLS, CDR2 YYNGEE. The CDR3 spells CASSTSGSSHEQFF. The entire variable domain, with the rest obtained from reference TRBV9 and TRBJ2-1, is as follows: DSGVTQTPKHLITATGQRVTLRCSPRSGDLSVYWYQQSLDQGLQFLIQYYNGEERAKGNILERFSAQQFPDLHSELNLSSLELGDSALYFCASSTSGSSHEQFFGPGTRLTVL.

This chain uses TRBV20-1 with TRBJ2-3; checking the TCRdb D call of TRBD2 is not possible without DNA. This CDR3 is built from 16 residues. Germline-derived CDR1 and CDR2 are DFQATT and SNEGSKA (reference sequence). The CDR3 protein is CSARRGPSGRTDPQYF.

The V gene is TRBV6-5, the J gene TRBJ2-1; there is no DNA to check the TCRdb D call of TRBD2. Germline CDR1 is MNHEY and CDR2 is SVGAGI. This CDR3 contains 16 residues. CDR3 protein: CASSYKGTSGPHEQFF.